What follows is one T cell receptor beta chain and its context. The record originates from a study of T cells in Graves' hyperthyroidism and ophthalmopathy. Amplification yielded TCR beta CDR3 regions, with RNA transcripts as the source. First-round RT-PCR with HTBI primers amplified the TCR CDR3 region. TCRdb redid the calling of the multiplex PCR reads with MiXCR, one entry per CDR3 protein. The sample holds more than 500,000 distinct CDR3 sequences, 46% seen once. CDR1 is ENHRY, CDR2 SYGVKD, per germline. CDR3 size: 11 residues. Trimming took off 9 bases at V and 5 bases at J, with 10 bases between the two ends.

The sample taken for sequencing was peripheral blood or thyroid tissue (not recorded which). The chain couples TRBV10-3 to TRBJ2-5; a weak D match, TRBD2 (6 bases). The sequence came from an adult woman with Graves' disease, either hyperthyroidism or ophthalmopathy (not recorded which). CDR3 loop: CAMTRGETQYF. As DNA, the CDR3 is TGTGCCATGACCCGGGGGGAGACCCAGTACTTC.